A selection of T cell receptor beta chains follows, all from one sample in a study of T cell responses to AZD1222 COVID-19 vaccine. Sequencing used immunoSEQ multiplex PCR; TCRdb keeps in-frame clones, though not all of them. The data show approximately 140,000 clones, roughly 90% seen once. The starting material was peripheral blood, obtained 28 days after the second AZD1222 dose. These receptors all come from an adult who received the AZD1222 COVID-19 vaccine. Each CDR3 is given with its conserved first and last residue. Each record gives: V gene, clone size, J gene, D gene, CDR3 DNA, CDR3 protein. D genes are given only for firm matches. Clone size is not always given. Where it is, it says once, few, many or a class for expanded clones.

v_gene: TRBV6-5
abundance: -
j_gene: TRBJ2-2
d_gene: -
CDR3nt: TGTGCCAGCTATGGGGATAGCGGAGTACCCGGGGAGCTGTTTTTT
CDR3aa: CASYGDSGVPGELFF

v_gene: TRBV27
abundance: -
j_gene: TRBJ1-2
d_gene: -
CDR3nt: TGTGCCAGCAGTTTATCCGACAGTTCCAACTATGGCTACACCTTC
CDR3aa: CASSLSDSSNYGYTF

v_gene: TRBV29-1
abundance: -
j_gene: TRBJ2-2
d_gene: -
CDR3nt: TGCAGCGGAGACGCAGGGAACAGGGAGCTGTTTTTT
CDR3aa: CSGDAGNRELFF

v_gene: TRBV6-1
abundance: -
j_gene: TRBJ1-2
d_gene: -
CDR3nt: TGTGCCAGCAGTGGAGATTTGGGGTACCCCCTGGGTGGCTACACCTTC
CDR3aa: CASSGDLGYPLGGYTF

v_gene: TRBV12-3/TRBV12-4
abundance: -
j_gene: TRBJ1-3
d_gene: TRBD1
CDR3nt: TGTGCCGACAGGGGAGGAAACACCATATATTTT
CDR3aa: CADRGGNTIYF

v_gene: TRBV7-9
abundance: once
j_gene: TRBJ1-1
d_gene: -
CDR3nt: TGTGCCAGCAGCTCCATCTCTATGAACACTGAAGCTTTCTTT
CDR3aa: CASSSISMNTEAFF

v_gene: TRBV5-4
abundance: -
j_gene: TRBJ2-3
d_gene: TRBD1
CDR3nt: TGTGCCAGCAGCTTGGCCCGGGACAGGGTTACAGATACGCAGTATTTT
CDR3aa: CASSLARDRVTDTQYF

v_gene: TRBV15
abundance: -
j_gene: TRBJ2-7
d_gene: TRBD1
CDR3nt: TGTGCCACCAGCAGCTCGACAGGGAAGACCTACGAGCAGTACTTC
CDR3aa: CATSSSTGKTYEQYF

v_gene: TRBV9
abundance: -
j_gene: TRBJ1-1
d_gene: -
CDR3nt: TGTGCCAGCAGCGTAGAAGGGGCAGTTGGCACTGAAGCTTTCTTT
CDR3aa: CASSVEGAVGTEAFF

v_gene: TRBV29-1
abundance: once
j_gene: TRBJ2-1
d_gene: -
CDR3nt: TGCAGCGTGCTTCTCCTAGCAAACCCCTACAATGAGCAGTTCTTC
CDR3aa: CSVLLLANPYNEQFF

v_gene: TRBV5-1
abundance: -
j_gene: TRBJ2-1
d_gene: -
CDR3nt: TGCGCCAGCAGCGCCACGGGACATAACAATGAGCAGTTCTTC
CDR3aa: CASSATGHNNEQFF

v_gene: TRBV18
abundance: -
j_gene: TRBJ2-1
d_gene: -
CDR3nt: TGTGCCAGCTCACCACTCTTCAGCTCCTACAATGAGCAGTTCTTC
CDR3aa: CASSPLFSSYNEQFF

v_gene: TRBV5-6
abundance: -
j_gene: TRBJ2-2
d_gene: TRBD1
CDR3nt: TGTGCCAGCAGCTTGGGAGACAGGGCTGCCGGGGAGCTGTTTTTT
CDR3aa: CASSLGDRAAGELFF

v_gene: TRBV7-9
abundance: -
j_gene: TRBJ2-1
d_gene: -
CDR3nt: TGTGCCAGCAGCGCCCCTATGGCGGGAAAGGGCGATGAGCAGTTCTTC
CDR3aa: CASSAPMAGKGDEQFF

v_gene: TRBV30
abundance: -
j_gene: TRBJ2-1
d_gene: TRBD2
CDR3nt: TGTGCCTGGAGTGTAAGACGCCGGACTAGCACCTTTTTCTCCTACAATGAGCAGTTCTTC
CDR3aa: CAWSVRRRTSTFFSYNEQFF

v_gene: TRBV18
abundance: -
j_gene: TRBJ2-1
d_gene: -
CDR3nt: TGTGCCAGCTCACCACTCTCCCCGGGAGTGGACAATGAGCAGTTCTTC
CDR3aa: CASSPLSPGVDNEQFF

v_gene: TRBV7-7
abundance: once
j_gene: TRBJ2-7
d_gene: -
CDR3nt: TGTGCCAGCAGCTTAGCTCTACCCCCGGGCGACGAGCAGTACTTC
CDR3aa: CASSLALPPGDEQYF